The 19 T cell receptor beta chains reported below all come from one sample, sequenced in a study of identical twins (dated by TCRdb to the mid-2010s). The library was generated by 5' RACE. Sequenced on an Illumina HiSeq 2000. TCRdb reprocessing: public reads trimmed at Q25 with fastp, clones called with MiXCR, in-frame beta chains kept. Under each unique CDR3 protein, matching rows form one entry showing the most common genes and DNA. This sample lists hundreds of thousands of distinct CDR3 sequences; around 21% were detected once. The ten largest clones capture around 4.4% of the sample. This sample was also put to use in a study of T cells expressing NK-cell markers.

Sequenced input: PBMCs. Receptor source: a woman between 18 and 29 years old in good health.

The chain uses TRBV3-1 and TRBJ2-1; D may match TRBD1 or TRBD2 (5 bases each). V dropped 4 bases and J dropped 5 bases, with 12 bases sitting between them. This CDR3 has 14 residues. Germline CDR1 reads LGHDT; CDR2 reads YNNKEL (reference sequence). This CDR3 is CASSRQGVDNEQFF. CDR3 nucleotides: TGTGCCAGCAGCCGGCAGGGAGTGGACAATGAGCAGTTCTTC.

The CDR3 region is CASRSTPGQRPTNEKLFF. Written as DNA, the CDR3 is TGTGCCAGCAGGTCAACCCCGGGACAGCGGCCAACTAATGAAAAACTGTTTTTT. The V and J genes are TRBV12-3 or TRBV12-4 and TRBJ1-4, with 7 bases fitting TRBD1. The J segment lost 0 bases and the V segment lost 6 bases, leaving 13 bases of the junction unmatched. This CDR3 is built from 18 residues.

There are a few counts of this clonotype. This sequence joins TRBV4-3 and TRBJ2-1; 15 positions match TRBD2. Trimming cost V 1 base and J 2 bases; bases outside gene matches: 0. The CDR3 is 17 residues long. Germline values: CDR1 LGHNA, CDR2 YSLEER. The CDR3 loop is CASSQGTSGRAYNEQFF. In nucleotides, the CDR3 is TGCGCCAGCAGCCAAGGGACTAGCGGGAGGGCCTACAATGAGCAGTTCTTC.

The CDR3 bases are TGTGCCAGCAGCGTCGATGTCACAGATACGCAGTATTTT. Protein product: CASSVDVTDTQYF. This rearrangement joins TRBV9 to TRBJ2-3; D gene unclear. The CDR3 contains 13 residues. Between the trimmed V and J ends, which lost 2 bases and 2 bases, there was a span of 6 bases. Germline CDR1 SGDLS, CDR2 YYNGEE.

The chain has TRBV6-5 and TRBJ2-5; D may be TRBD2 (6 bases). Trimming shortened V by 2 bases and J by 5 bases, and 6 bases separated the two germline ends. Germline V gives CDR1 MNHEY, CDR2 SVGAGI. CDR3 length: 12 residues. CDR3 nucleotides: TGTGCCAGCAGTTACGCGGGGGAGACCCAGTACTTC. It codes for CASSYAGETQYF.

The chain combines TRBV21-1 with TRBJ1-2. TRBV21-1 is recorded as a pseudogene. The CDR3 consists of 17 residues. The CDR3 DNA sequence: TGTGCCAGCAGCAAATACCCCAGGAGAACAGCTAACTATGGCTACACCTTC. Amino acids: CASSKYPRRTANYGYTF.

CDR3 DNA sequence: TGTGCCAGCAGCGTAGTCGGCGAGACCCAGTACTTC. It is translated as CASSVVGETQYF. The chain carries TRBV9 and TRBJ2-5; no firm D call. V was pared by 0 bases and J by 5 bases, with 5 bases between. CDR1 is SGDLS, CDR2 YYNGEE, per germline. The CDR3 is 12 residues long.

The chain combines TRBV9 with TRBJ2-5; D is possibly TRBD1 or TRBD2 (5 bases each). Trimming removed 4 bases from V and 3 bases from J, with 19 bases in between. The CDR3 has 16 residues. Germline values: CDR1 SGDLS, CDR2 YYNGEE. In DNA, the CDR3 is TGTGCCAGCAGCCTAAGAGGGGCTAGTGGGGAAGAGACCCAGTACTTC. Amino acids: CASSLRGASGEETQYF.

In DNA, the CDR3 is TGTGCCAGCTCATCTGGGGACAGCCATCTTGGGGGCGAGCAGTACTTC. This gives the protein CASSSGDSHLGGEQYF. The chain links TRBV18 to TRBJ2-7; TRBD1 matches at 7 bases. The CDR3 is 16 residues long. The V gene end was trimmed by 5 bases and the J gene end by 6 bases; junction bases not matched to a gene: 16. The germline V gene has CDR1 KGHSH and CDR2 LQKENI. The full variable domain, in which reference TRBV18 and TRBJ2-7 provide the parts outside the CDR3, is NAGVMQNPRHLVRRRGQEARLRCSPMKGHSHVYWYRQLPEEGLKFMVYLQKENIIDESGMPKERFSAEFPKEGPSILRIQQVVRGDSAAYFCASSSGDSHLGGEQYFGPGTRLTVT.

There are a few counts of this clonotype. The rearrangement joins TRBV2 to TRBJ1-5, with a weak D call TRBD1 (6 bases). Per the germline V gene, CDR1 is SNHLY and CDR2 is FYNNEI. The CDR3 totals 17 residues. V lost 4 bases to trimming and J lost 4 bases, with 20 bases between them. CDR3 in amino acids: CASSAMQQGSRNQPQHF. The DNA of the CDR3 is TGTGCCAGCAGTGCAATGCAACAGGGAAGTAGAAATCAGCCCCAGCATTTT.

The chain carries TRBV20-1 and TRBJ2-1; D is unresolved. V lost 4 bases and J 10 bases, leaving 11 bases between the germline ends. CDR1 and CDR2 from the germline V gene are DFQATT and SNEGSKA (reference sequence). The length of the CDR3 is 11 residues. The CDR3 bases are TGCAGTGCTACGACGGTTTGGGAGCAGTTCTTC. It yields the protein CSATTVWEQFF.

CDR3 in amino acids: CASSLSRAGARNEQFF. The CDR3 coding sequence is TGCGCCAGCAGCTTGAGCCGGGCGGGAGCTCGGAATGAGCAGTTCTTC. The chain has TRBV5-1 and TRBJ2-1; 7 bases are a match to TRBD2. Germline V CDR1 and CDR2: SGHRS, YFSETQ. With 1 base clipped from V and 7 bases from J, the junction kept 11 bases outside the gene matches. The length of the CDR3 is 16 residues.

There are a few counts of this clonotype. A read error may account for a junction end that differs from germline. This chain uses TRBV18 with TRBJ1-5, with TRBD1 matching over 10 bases. Germline V CDR1 and CDR2: KGHSH, LQKENI. The length of the CDR3 is 13 residues. CDR3 sequence reads: CASSPSDRGRPTF. The CDR3 DNA sequence: TGTGCCAGCTCACCGAGCGACAGGGGGCGGCCCACATTT.

The V gene is TRBV7-9, the J gene TRBJ2-3; D not certain. V was pared by 5 bases and J by 4 bases, with 13 bases between. The CDR3 runs 14 residues. Germline V CDR1 and CDR2: SEHNR, FQNEAQ (reference sequence). CDR3 loop: CASSPNWVADTQYF. CDR3 coding DNA: TGTGCCAGCAGCCCCAACTGGGTCGCAGATACGCAGTATTTT.

The chain employs TRBV12-3 or TRBV12-4 and TRBJ2-2; D is ambiguous. The V end was cut by 6 bases, the J end by 6 bases, with 11 bases between. The CDR3 sequence is 13 residues long. The CDR3 sequence is CASSPPRAGELFF. In DNA form, the CDR3 reads TGTGCCAGCAGCCCCCCGCGTGCCGGGGAGCTGTTTTTT.

The chain joins TRBV29-1 to TRBJ2-7; no clear D. The CDR3 runs to 16 residues. The V and J ends lost 4 bases and 2 bases respectively, with 21 bases between them. Germline lookup yields CDR1 SQVTM and CDR2 ANQGSEA. CDR3 DNA sequence: TGCAGCGTTGTGGTCGGGTTTGCTTCTAATACCTACGAGCAGTACTTC. Translation gives CSVVVGFASNTYEQYF.

The chain couples TRBV20-1 to TRBJ2-5; 9 positions match TRBD2. The CDR3 sequence is 16 residues long. V trimming: 5 bases; J trimming: 5 bases; junction bases outside the gene matches: 15. Looked up from germline, CDR1 is DFQATT and CDR2 is SNEGSKA (reference sequence). The CDR3 protein is CSALTLREGSGETQYF. For the CDR3, the DNA is TGCAGTGCTCTAACTTTGCGGGAGGGCAGCGGGGAGACCCAGTACTTC.

This clonotype has ten or more counts. The chain uses TRBV12-5 and TRBJ2-3; D is possibly TRBD2 (6 bases). Germline loops: CDR1 LGHNT, CDR2 FRNRAP. This CDR3 contains 17 residues. V lost 8 bases to trimming and J lost 2 bases, with 23 bases between them. The CDR3 here is CASSPTDAGLATDTQYF. DNA of the CDR3: TGTGCTAGTTCGCCGACTGATGCGGGGTTGGCCACAGATACGCAGTATTTT.

The sample holds one count of this clonotype. The chain joins TRBV11-2 to TRBJ2-1; 10 bases fit TRBD2. Germline-derived CDR1 and CDR2 are SGHAT and FQNNGV. V gave up 1 base and J gave up 3 bases; unmatched junction bases: 9. The CDR3 runs to 18 residues. The CDR3: CASSLVGGGLAVYNEQFF. CDR3 nucleotide sequence: TGTGCCAGCAGCTTAGTGGGAGGTGGACTAGCGGTCTACAATGAGCAGTTCTTC.